This is a list of T cell receptor beta chains from one sample in a study of CD8 T cells in Susac syndrome. TCRdb analysed the immunoSEQ multiplex PCR reads with MiXCR anew, one entry per CDR3 protein. The repertoire holds 100,000 or so distinct CDR3 sequences, with 85% to 95% as singletons. Material for sequencing was CD8+ T cells from PBMCs. These receptors all stem from a human donor in good health. The CDR3 runs from the conserved cysteine through the conserved F or W. The D gene is left open where the match is weak. The size field is filled for only some rows; it gives once, few, many or a size class.

size,D,V,J,CDR3,DNA
-,TRBD2,TRBV5-1,TRBJ2-1,CASKSGSGRAGSYNEQFF,TGCGCCAGCAAATCTGGTAGCGGGAGGGCCGGGTCCTACAATGAGCAGTTCTTC
-,-,TRBV18,TRBJ2-2,CASSPANTGELFF,TGTGCCAGCTCGCCGGCGAACACCGGGGAGCTGTTTTTT
-,-,TRBV7-2,TRBJ2-7,CASSLVQGATYEQYF,TGTGCCAGCAGCTTAGTACAGGGCGCGACCTACGAGCAGTACTTC
-,-,TRBV15,TRBJ1-2,CATERDYGYTF,TGTGCCACCGAACGGGACTATGGCTACACCTTC
-,TRBD1,TRBV30,TRBJ1-2,CAWSYKGARGYTF,TGTGCCTGGAGTTATAAGGGGGCCCGGGGCTACACCTTC
-,-,TRBV7-9,TRBJ2-2,CASSRKNTGELFF,TGTGCCAGCAGCCGCAAGAACACCGGGGAGCTGTTTTTT
-,TRBD2,TRBV6-2/TRBV6-3,TRBJ2-1,CASSYRTRWYEQFF,TGTGCCAGCAGTTACCGGACTAGGTGGTATGAGCAGTTCTTC
-,-,TRBV3-1,TRBJ1-6,CASSQQATYNSPLHF,TGTGCCAGCAGCCAACAGGCAACCTATAATTCACCCCTCCACTTT
-,TRBD2,TRBV2,TRBJ2-3,CASSAASGSDTQYF,TGTGCCAGCAGTGCAGCTAGCGGGAGTGATACGCAGTATTTT
few,-,TRBV27,TRBJ2-7,CASSLWGKGYEQYF,TGTGCCAGCAGTTTATGGGGGAAGGGCTACGAGCAGTACTTC
-,TRBD1,TRBV12-3/TRBV12-4,TRBJ2-6,CASDRDGANVLTF,TGTGCCAGTGACAGGGATGGGGCCAACGTCCTGACTTTC
-,TRBD1,TRBV19,TRBJ2-7,CASNQPGQGNEQYF,TGTGCCAGTAACCAACCGGGACAGGGGAACGAGCAGTACTTC
-,-,TRBV29-1,TRBJ2-7,CSVVLETSYEQYF,TGCAGCGTTGTCTTGGAAACCTCCTACGAGCAGTACTTC
-,TRBD1,TRBV30,TRBJ1-5,CAWSEGTGVSNQPQHF,TGTGCCTGGAGTGAAGGGACAGGGGTGAGCAATCAGCCCCAGCATTTT
-,-,TRBV7-2,TRBJ2-1,CASSLVRQPVNEQFF,TGTGCCAGCAGCTTAGTCCGACAGCCCGTAAATGAGCAGTTCTTC
-,-,TRBV7-2,TRBJ2-4,CASSLAHDPNVQYF,TGTGCCAGCAGCTTAGCACATGACCCTAACGTTCAGTACTTC
-,-,TRBV7-9,TRBJ2-1,CASRGPEWNEQFF,TGTGCCAGCAGGGGCCCGGAATGGAATGAGCAGTTCTTC
-,-,TRBV19,TRBJ2-2,CASSIASTGELFF,TGTGCCAGTAGTATAGCCAGCACCGGGGAGCTGTTTTTT
-,TRBD1,TRBV18,TRBJ1-6,CASSPLQGNSPLHF,TGTGCCAGCTCACCTCTACAGGGGAATTCACCCCTCCACTTT
-,-,TRBV7-2,TRBJ1-1,CASRWRGLNTEAFF,TGTGCCAGCAGATGGAGGGGCCTGAACACTGAAGCTTTCTTT
-,TRBD2,TRBV29-1,TRBJ2-3,CSVVPPPSGRTDTQYF,TGCAGCGTTGTACCCCCCCCTAGCGGCCGCACAGATACGCAGTATTTT
-,TRBD2,TRBV6-2/TRBV6-3,TRBJ2-1,CASTRSGSKLYEQFF,TGTGCCAGCACCCGTAGCGGGAGTAAGTTATATGAGCAGTTCTTC
-,TRBD1,TRBV7-9,TRBJ1-2,CASSSRDREHYGYTF,TGTGCCAGCAGCTCCCGGGACAGGGAACACTATGGCTACACCTTC
-,-,TRBV25-1,TRBJ2-7,CASRDGSGYEQYF,TGTGCCAGCCGCGACGGCAGCGGCTACGAGCAGTACTTC
-,-,TRBV9,TRBJ1-4,CASSPAGFLVEKLFF,TGTGCCAGCAGCCCTGCAGGGTTTCTCGTCGAAAAACTGTTTTTT
-,TRBD2,TRBV29-1,TRBJ2-3,CSVPRTSAGTDTQYF,TGCAGCGTCCCTCGGACTAGCGCCGGCACAGATACGCAGTATTTT
-,TRBD2,TRBV29-1,TRBJ2-5,CSVAVLAGGGETQYF,TGCAGCGTTGCTGTGTTAGCGGGGGGAGGGGAGACCCAGTACTTC
-,-,TRBV7-9,TRBJ1-3,CASSPQDTVSGNTIYF,TGTGCCAGCAGCCCCCAGGACACCGTCTCTGGAAACACCATATATTTT
-,-,TRBV11-2,TRBJ2-1,CASSSGLLEQFF,TGTGCCAGCAGCTCGGGACTCCTAGAGCAGTTCTTC
-,-,TRBV19,TRBJ1-2,CASSTPGDLDYGYTF,TGTGCCAGTAGTACGCCGGGGGACCTGGACTATGGCTACACCTTC
-,-,TRBV18,TRBJ2-7,CASSPGEMDEQYF,TGTGCCAGCTCACCCGGGGAAATGGACGAGCAGTACTTC
-,TRBD1,TRBV29-1,TRBJ1-1,CSAGQGRSTEAFF,TGCAGCGCTGGACAGGGGAGGAGCACTGAAGCTTTCTTT
-,TRBD2,TRBV19,TRBJ2-1,CASSKDPLAGGNNEQFF,TGTGCCAGTAGTAAGGACCCACTAGCGGGAGGTAACAATGAGCAGTTCTTC
-,-,TRBV20-1,TRBJ1-4,CSASSGSGYEKLFF,TGCAGTGCTAGTTCGGGGTCGGGATATGAAAAACTGTTTTTT
-,-,TRBV6-2/TRBV6-3,TRBJ2-4,CASSLPGVAKNIQYF,TGTGCCAGCAGTTTGCCGGGGGTAGCCAAAAACATTCAGTACTTC